A selection of T cell receptor beta chains follows, all from one sample in a study of cytomegalovirus exposure and HLA in healthy donors. Here immunoSEQ multiplex PCR was the method, and the copy in TCRdb shows in-frame clones only, minus some. The data contain roughly 100,000 clones, roughly four fifths of them seen just once; the ten biggest clones take up about 1.5%. The sample comprised PBMCs. These receptor sequences come from a man aged 45-65 years in good health and CMV-seronegative. The CDR3 runs from the conserved cysteine through the conserved F or W. Fields, in order: D gene, clone size, V gene, J gene, CDR3 protein, CDR3 DNA. The D gene is left open where the match is weak. Expanded clones get a size class; other rows say once, few or many, or leave the size out.

-,-,TRBV5-4,TRBJ1-3,CASSFGEAGDTIYF,TGTGCCAGCAGCTTCGGCGAAGCGGGAGACACCATATATTTT
TRBD1,-,TRBV5-1,TRBJ1-2,CASTLNLGTGPGSGYTF,TGCGCCAGCACCCTAAACCTCGGGACAGGGCCCGGATCCGGCTACACCTTC
-,few,TRBV6-6,TRBJ1-2,CASSPEGRGYTF,TGTGCCAGCAGCCCCGAGGGTCGCGGCTACACCTTC
TRBD1,-,TRBV6-6,TRBJ1-2,CASSSPGQGAKGYTF,TGTGCCAGCAGTTCGCCGGGACAGGGGGCGAAGGGCTACACCTTC
-,-,TRBV7-2,TRBJ1-1,CASSTPYAEAFF,TGTGCCAGCAGCACCCCCTACGCTGAAGCTTTCTTT
-,-,TRBV19,TRBJ1-6,CASSPDRAGLAPLHF,TGTGCCAGTAGTCCGGACCGGGCGGGATTGGCACCCCTCCACTTT
TRBD1,-,TRBV2,TRBJ2-5,CASTLGTGGGETQYF,TGTGCCAGCACCTTGGGGACAGGGGGAGGAGAGACCCAGTACTTC
TRBD1,-,TRBV6-5,TRBJ1-5,CASRAQGASQPQHF,TGTGCCAGCAGAGCCCAGGGGGCGAGCCAGCCCCAGCATTTT
TRBD1,-,TRBV9,TRBJ1-5,CASSVYGQENQPQHF,TGTGCCAGCAGCGTGTATGGACAGGAAAATCAGCCCCAGCATTTT
-,few,TRBV10-3,TRBJ1-1,CAISRTVMNTEAFF,TGTGCCATCAGTCGGACAGTCATGAACACTGAAGCTTTCTTT
TRBD2,-,TRBV2,TRBJ2-7,CAGTTSYEQYF,TGTGCCGGGACTACCTCCTACGAGCAGTACTTC
-,-,TRBV19,TRBJ1-5,CASSIGAMDQPQHF,TGTGCCAGTAGTATAGGGGCTATGGATCAGCCCCAGCATTTT
-,once,TRBV20-1,TRBJ1-1,CSADLPKRAFF,TGCAGTGCTGATCTTCCCAAGCGGGCTTTCTTT
-,-,TRBV6-1,TRBJ1-6,CASSEGGDGSPLHF,TGTGCCAGCAGTGAGGGGGGGGACGGTTCACCCCTCCACTTT
-,-,TRBV11-3,TRBJ1-1,CASSLGPRNTEAFF,TGTGCCAGCAGCTTGGGCCCGAGGAACACTGAAGCTTTCTTT
TRBD1,-,TRBV25-1,TRBJ1-4,CASGEQGDNEKLFF,TGTGCCAGCGGAGAACAGGGGGATAATGAAAAACTGTTTTTT
-,once,TRBV4-1,TRBJ2-3,CASSQDFTGVISSTDTQYF,TGCGCCAGCAGCCAAGATTTTACAGGCGTAATCTCTAGCACAGATACGCAGTATTTT
TRBD2,once,TRBV10-2,TRBJ2-2,CASARGGFGELFF,TGCGCCAGCGCCCGGGGGGGCTTCGGGGAGCTGTTTTTT
TRBD1,-,TRBV7-8,TRBJ1-1,CASSPGTANTEAFF,TGTGCCAGCAGCCCTGGGACAGCGAACACTGAAGCTTTCTTT
TRBD2,-,TRBV5-1,TRBJ2-2,CASSSGGASTGELFF,TGCGCCAGCTCTAGCGGGGGCGCAAGCACCGGGGAGCTGTTTTTT
-,-,TRBV19,TRBJ2-7,CASSPGSYEQYF,TGTGCCAGTAGTCCGGGCTCCTACGAGCAGTACTTC
TRBD2,-,TRBV5-6,TRBJ2-3,CASSPGGTTDTQYF,TGTGCCAGCAGCCCGGGGGGGACCACAGATACGCAGTATTTT
TRBD1,-,TRBV9,TRBJ1-2,CASSPSGTGGPYGYTF,TGTGCCAGCAGCCCCAGCGGGACAGGGGGACCCTATGGCTACACCTTC
TRBD2,-,TRBV5-1,TRBJ2-5,CASSEMGLAGGQETQYF,TGCGCCAGCAGCGAAATGGGACTAGCGGGGGGACAAGAGACCCAGTACTTC
TRBD2,-,TRBV7-9,TRBJ2-1,CASKLAGVDNEQFF,TGTGCCAGCAAACTAGCGGGGGTCGACAATGAGCAGTTCTTC
TRBD1,few,TRBV4-3,TRBJ1-5,CASSQDPSGQGNQPQHF,TGCGCCAGCAGCCAAGATCCCTCGGGACAGGGCAATCAGCCCCAGCATTTT
TRBD2,-,TRBV11-2,TRBJ2-1,CASSPRTRSYNEQFF,TGTGCCAGCAGCCCTCGGACTAGATCCTACAATGAGCAGTTCTTC
-,few,TRBV29-1,TRBJ2-5,CSVGQLQETQYF,TGCAGCGTCGGACAGCTTCAAGAGACCCAGTACTTC
-,-,TRBV7-8,TRBJ1-6,CASSLRGGDSPLHF,TGTGCCAGCAGCTTAAGAGGGGGGGATTCACCCCTCCACTTT
TRBD1,-,TRBV6-1,TRBJ2-3,CASKTVRGTTDTQYF,TGTGCCAGCAAAACGGTCAGGGGGACGACAGATACGCAGTATTTT
-,few,TRBV21-1,TRBJ1-1,CASSKPGGIEAFF,TGTGCCAGCAGCAAACCCGGGGGGATCGAAGCTTTCTTT
TRBD2,-,TRBV6-6,TRBJ2-2,CASRGSGRDTGELFF,TGTGCCAGCAGGGGAAGCGGGAGGGATACCGGGGAGCTGTTTTTT
-,-,TRBV27,TRBJ2-7,CASSLGGKPYEQYF,TGTGCCAGCAGTTTAGGAGGGAAGCCCTACGAGCAGTACTTC
TRBD1,-,TRBV7-9,TRBJ2-6,CASIPPWTGSGANVLTF,TGTGCCAGCATCCCTCCCTGGACAGGCTCGGGGGCCAACGTCCTGACTTTC
-,few,TRBV11-2,TRBJ2-7,CASSLGQTYEQYF,TGTGCCAGCAGCTTAGGGCAGACCTACGAGCAGTACTTC
TRBD1,few,TRBV11-3,TRBJ2-1,CASSLRLTGSSYNEQFF,TGTGCCAGCAGCTTAAGGTTGACAGGGAGCTCCTACAATGAGCAGTTCTTC
-,-,TRBV29-1,TRBJ2-7,CSVQRGGEQYF,TGCAGCGTGCAAAGGGGGGGTGAGCAGTACTTC
-,few,TRBV6-5,TRBJ1-1,CASSRTATEAFF,TGTGCCAGCAGCAGGACAGCAACTGAAGCTTTCTTT
-,once,TRBV5-6,TRBJ2-6,CASSLFSSGANVLTF,TGTGCCAGCAGCTTGTTCAGTTCTGGGGCCAACGTCCTGACTTTC
TRBD1,-,TRBV5-4,TRBJ2-3,CASQQKTGLSTDTQYF,TGTGCCAGCCAGCAAAAGACAGGGTTAAGCACAGATACGCAGTATTTT